This is a list of T cell receptor beta chains from one sample in a study of CD8+ T cells in alopecia areata. The table came from immunoSEQ multiplex PCR; TCRdb's copy has only in-frame clones and leaves some out. The sample includes nearly 200,000 clones, 58% seen only once; the top ten take approximately 5.1%. Sample: CD4+ T cells sorted from blood, taken at week 24, from a patient treated with tofacitinib. The receptors here all came from a human donor with alopecia areata. CDR3s include the opening cysteine and the closing phenylalanine or tryptophan. The D gene is left open where the match is weak. Where a row states a size, it is once, few, many or the class of an expanded clone; other rows omit it.

15	NA	TRBV28	TRBD1	TRBJ1-5	CASSGTGGDNQPQHF	TGTGCCAGCAGTGGGACAGGGGGCGACAATCAGCCCCAGCATTTT
14	few	TRBV5-1	NA	TRBJ2-6	CASSSNSGANVLTF	TGCGCCAGCAGCTCGAACTCTGGGGCCAACGTCCTGACTTTC
13	NA	TRBV5-6	NA	TRBJ2-2	CASRLGVAGELFF	TGTGCCAGCAGGTTGGGAGTTGCCGGGGAGCTGTTTTTT
16	few	TRBV5-4	NA	TRBJ2-5	CASSLSSLPSGETQYF	TGTGCCAGCAGCTTGTCCAGCTTGCCATCCGGGGAGACCCAGTACTTC
16	few	TRBV10-3	TRBD1	TRBJ2-4	CAISDTGVIAKNIQYF	TGTGCCATCAGTGACACAGGGGTTATAGCCAAAAACATTCAGTACTTC
11	NA	TRBV7-9	NA	TRBJ2-5	CASSLQETQYF	TGTGCCAGCAGCCTTCAAGAGACCCAGTACTTC
14	once	TRBV9	NA	TRBJ1-1	CASSGGHMNTEAFF	TGTGCCAGCAGCGGGGGACATATGAACACTGAAGCTTTCTTT
14	once	TRBV7-9	TRBD2	TRBJ2-7	CASSPSGGFSEQYF	TGTGCCAGCAGCCCGAGCGGGGGCTTTTCCGAGCAGTACTTC
13	few	TRBV6-6	NA	TRBJ2-5	CASSTGEWKTQYF	TGTGCCAGCAGTACGGGGGAATGGAAGACCCAGTACTTC
16	NA	TRBV10-3	TRBD2	TRBJ2-3	CAIRSLAGGGTDTQYF	TGTGCCATCAGATCCCTAGCGGGAGGGGGGACAGATACGCAGTATTTT
11	NA	TRBV30	TRBD1	TRBJ2-7	CACRQGYEQYF	TGTGCCTGCAGACAGGGCTACGAGCAGTACTTC
13	NA	TRBV9	NA	TRBJ2-5	CASSVRPQETQYF	TGTGCCAGCAGCGTAAGGCCCCAGGAGACCCAGTACTTC
14	NA	TRBV5-1	TRBD1	TRBJ2-2	CASVGQGGTGELFF	TGCGCCAGCGTCGGACAGGGAGGCACCGGGGAGCTGTTTTTT
11	few	TRBV7-2	NA	TRBJ2-7	CASSPAYEQYF	TGTGCCAGCAGCCCCGCCTACGAGCAGTACTTC
15	NA	TRBV6-5	TRBD1	TRBJ1-1	CASRFDRGRNTEAFF	TGTGCCAGCAGATTTGACAGGGGGCGAAACACTGAAGCTTTCTTT
13	few	TRBV29-1	NA	TRBJ1-1	CSVEFRVGTEAFF	TGCAGCGTTGAATTCAGGGTGGGAACTGAAGCTTTCTTT
13	NA	TRBV5-1	NA	TRBJ2-5	CASSLVGEETQYF	TGCGCCAGCAGCTTGGTGGGAGAAGAGACCCAGTACTTC
15	NA	TRBV9	NA	TRBJ1-2	CASSVLSGAEYGYTF	TGTGCCAGCAGCGTATTGTCAGGGGCCGAATATGGCTACACCTTC
12	NA	TRBV6-5	NA	TRBJ1-1	CASKVQNTEAFF	TGTGCCAGCAAAGTTCAGAACACTGAAGCTTTCTTT
13	few	TRBV27	TRBD1	TRBJ1-2	CASSQTGAYGYTF	TGTGCCAGCAGCCAAACAGGGGCCTATGGCTACACCTTC
14	NA	TRBV9	TRBD2	TRBJ2-7	CASSVASGSYEQYF	TGTGCCAGCAGCGTAGCTAGCGGATCCTACGAGCAGTACTTC
16	once	TRBV5-1	NA	TRBJ1-2	CASSSMGGFQTYGYTF	TGCGCCAGCAGCTCCATGGGGGGATTCCAAACTTATGGCTACACCTTC
15	NA	TRBV25-1	NA	TRBJ2-7	CASSEWLTDKDEQYF	TGTGCCAGCAGTGAATGGTTAACAGACAAAGACGAGCAGTACTTC
17	NA	TRBV7-9	TRBD2	TRBJ2-2	CASSSDLSGAGTGELFF	TGTGCCAGCAGCTCGGACCTTAGCGGGGCGGGCACCGGGGAGCTGTTTTTT
16	NA	TRBV27	TRBD2	TRBJ2-5	CASSLGSGRAGETQYF	TGTGCCAGCAGTTTAGGTAGCGGGAGGGCCGGGGAGACCCAGTACTTC
13	NA	TRBV5-1	NA	TRBJ2-2	CASSLARAGELFF	TGCGCCAGCAGCTTGGCCAGGGCCGGGGAGCTGTTTTTT
14	NA	TRBV29-1	TRBD1	TRBJ1-1	CSVGTGEWDTEAFF	TGCAGCGTAGGGACAGGGGAGTGGGACACTGAAGCTTTCTTT
16	few	TRBV14	TRBD1	TRBJ2-4	CASSPMGQGFEHIQYF	TGTGCCAGCAGTCCCATGGGACAGGGATTTGAGCACATTCAGTACTTC
15	NA	TRBV5-4	TRBD1	TRBJ1-2	CASSLGTGANYGYTF	TGTGCCAGCTCCCTGGGGACAGGGGCTAACTATGGCTACACCTTC
14	few	TRBV2	NA	TRBJ2-2	CASSEAGSTGELFF	TGTGCCAGCAGTGAAGCGGGCAGCACCGGGGAGCTGTTTTTT
15	once	TRBV7-2	NA	TRBJ1-2	CASSLGAGVIYGYTF	TGTGCCAGCAGCTTAGGAGCAGGGGTCATCTATGGCTACACCTTC
14	NA	TRBV7-2	TRBD1	TRBJ2-2	CASSFKGQAGELFF	TGTGCCAGCAGCTTTAAGGGACAGGCCGGGGAGCTGTTTTTT
13	few	TRBV7-2	NA	TRBJ1-5	CASSLKGNQPQHF	TGTGCCAGCAGCTTAAAGGGCAATCAGCCCCAGCATTTT
15	few	TRBV4-3	NA	TRBJ1-5	CASSQRGGIDQPQHF	TGCGCCAGCAGCCAAAGAGGGGGAATTGATCAGCCCCAGCATTTT
12	NA	TRBV28	NA	TRBJ2-5	CASRHNIETQYF	TGTGCCAGCAGACACAACATAGAGACCCAGTACTTC
20	NA	TRBV4-1	NA	TRBJ2-1	CASSQWVSSAGSFLGNEQFF	TGCGCCAGCAGCCAATGGGTCAGTTCGGCAGGTTCCTTTTTAGGGAATGAGCAGTTCTTC
11	NA	TRBV20-1	NA	TRBJ2-7	CSARAPHEQYF	TGCAGTGCTAGAGCTCCCCACGAGCAGTACTTC
14	few	TRBV2	NA	TRBJ2-3	CATSGNEGTDTQYF	TGTGCCACCTCCGGGAACGAAGGGACAGATACGCAGTATTTT
15	NA	TRBV9	TRBD1	TRBJ1-2	CASSVEGQGKYGYTF	TGTGCCAGCAGCGTAGAGGGACAGGGGAAGTATGGCTACACCTTC
12	NA	TRBV29-1	NA	TRBJ1-2	CSVDDSLYGYTF	TGCAGCGTTGATGACAGTCTATATGGCTACACCTTC
13	NA	TRBV30	TRBD2	TRBJ2-4	CAWTGGGRNIQYF	TGTGCCTGGACCGGCGGGGGGCGGAACATTCAGTACTTC
16	NA	TRBV6-5	NA	TRBJ1-2	CASSYRPGTVNYGYTF	TGTGCCAGCAGTTACCGACCCGGGACCGTCAACTATGGCTACACCTTC
14	NA	TRBV11-2	NA	TRBJ2-7	CASSSTRTGPEQYF	TGTGCCAGCAGCTCGACGCGGACGGGTCCGGAGCAGTACTTC
16	few	TRBV10-3	TRBD1	TRBJ1-4	CAISDRTGGLIDKLFF	TGTGCCATCAGTGACCGGACAGGGGGTCTGATTGATAAACTGTTTTTT
13	few	TRBV14	NA	TRBJ2-7	CASSLIQTYEQYF	TGTGCCAGCAGCCTGATCCAAACCTACGAGCAGTACTTC
13	NA	TRBV2	TRBD1	TRBJ1-2	CASFVQGAVGYTF	TGTGCCAGCTTCGTACAGGGGGCTGTTGGCTACACCTTC
15	NA	TRBV7-2	TRBD2	TRBJ2-2	CASSPRLAGTGELFF	TGTGCCAGCAGCCCCCGACTAGCGGGCACCGGGGAGCTGTTTTTT
15	NA	TRBV5-6	NA	TRBJ2-1	CASSLKRLPYNEQFF	TGTGCCAGCAGCTTGAAACGGCTTCCCTACAATGAGCAGTTCTTC
15	few	TRBV7-9	NA	TRBJ1-1	CASPGLSGGVTEAFF	TGTGCCAGCCCCGGGCTAAGCGGGGGGGTCACTGAAGCTTTCTTT
15	few	TRBV9	TRBD2	TRBJ2-7	CASSVVPAGDYEQYF	TGTGCCAGCAGCGTAGTACCAGCGGGAGACTACGAGCAGTACTTC